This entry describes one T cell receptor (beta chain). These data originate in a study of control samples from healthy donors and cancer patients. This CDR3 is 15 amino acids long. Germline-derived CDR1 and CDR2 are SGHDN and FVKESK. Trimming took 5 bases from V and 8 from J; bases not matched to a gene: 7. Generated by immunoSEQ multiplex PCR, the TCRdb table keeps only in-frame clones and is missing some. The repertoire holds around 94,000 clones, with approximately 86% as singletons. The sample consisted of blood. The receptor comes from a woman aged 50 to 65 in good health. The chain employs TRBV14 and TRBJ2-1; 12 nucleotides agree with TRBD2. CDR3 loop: CASSSGLAGRDEQFF. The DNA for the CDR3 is TGTGCCAGCAGCTCAGGACTAGCGGGAAGAGATGAGCAGTTCTTC.